A selection of T cell receptor beta chains follows, all from one sample in a study of cytomegalovirus exposure and HLA in healthy donors. Clones were sequenced by immunoSEQ multiplex PCR, and TCRdb holds only the in-frame ones, with some missing. The sample holds around 200,000 clones; 82% are singletons and the top ten take approximately 0.74%. Sequences were obtained from PBMCs. The receptor set was obtained from a young woman in good health and CMV-seronegative. The CDR3 runs from the conserved cysteine through the conserved F or W. Fields, in order: V gene, clone size, D gene, J gene, CDR3 protein, CDR3 DNA. The D gene is left open where the match is weak. Only some rows state a clone size, as once, few, many or a class for expanded clones.

v_gene: TRBV27
abundance: -
d_gene: -
j_gene: TRBJ1-1
CDR3aa: CASRIPQGRNTEAFF
CDR3nt: TGTGCCAGCAGAATACCTCAGGGTAGGAACACTGAAGCTTTCTTT

v_gene: TRBV11-2
abundance: -
d_gene: -
j_gene: TRBJ2-5
CDR3aa: CASSPVSGEQETQYF
CDR3nt: TGTGCCAGCAGTCCAGTCTCTGGTGAACAAGAGACCCAGTACTTC

v_gene: TRBV6-4
abundance: -
d_gene: -
j_gene: TRBJ2-6
CDR3aa: CASRTGSSDSGANVLTF
CDR3nt: TGTGCCAGCAGGACGGGGTCCTCGGACTCTGGGGCCAACGTCCTGACTTTC

v_gene: TRBV6-1
abundance: few
d_gene: -
j_gene: TRBJ1-6
CDR3aa: CASSNREGDSPLHF
CDR3nt: TGTGCCAGCAGCAACAGGGAGGGGGATTCACCCCTCCACTTT

v_gene: TRBV27
abundance: -
d_gene: TRBD2
j_gene: TRBJ2-7
CDR3aa: CASSFSAGVSYEQYF
CDR3nt: TGTGCCAGCAGTTTTTCGGCGGGAGTGTCCTACGAGCAGTACTTC

v_gene: TRBV7-9
abundance: -
d_gene: TRBD1
j_gene: TRBJ1-5
CDR3aa: CASSRGQSNQPQHF
CDR3nt: TGTGCCAGCAGCCGGGGACAGAGCAATCAGCCCCAGCATTTT

v_gene: TRBV7-9
abundance: -
d_gene: -
j_gene: TRBJ1-6
CDR3aa: CASSSDNQPLHF
CDR3nt: TGTGCCAGCAGCTCCGATAACCAGCCCCTCCACTTT

v_gene: TRBV9
abundance: -
d_gene: TRBD1
j_gene: TRBJ1-2
CDR3aa: CASRTGVDNYGYTF
CDR3nt: TGTGCCAGCAGAACAGGGGTCGATAACTATGGCTACACCTTC

v_gene: TRBV14
abundance: -
d_gene: -
j_gene: TRBJ2-7
CDR3aa: CASSRDVGSYEQYF
CDR3nt: TGTGCCAGCAGCCGCGATGTTGGCTCCTACGAGCAGTACTTC

v_gene: TRBV6-1
abundance: few
d_gene: -
j_gene: TRBJ2-5
CDR3aa: CASIIEAGTQYF
CDR3nt: TGTGCCAGCATCATAGAAGCTGGGACCCAGTACTTC

v_gene: TRBV5-6
abundance: -
d_gene: -
j_gene: TRBJ1-2
CDR3aa: CASSARGNYGYTF
CDR3nt: TGTGCCAGCAGCGCCAGGGGTAACTATGGCTACACCTTC

v_gene: TRBV28
abundance: -
d_gene: TRBD2
j_gene: TRBJ2-7
CDR3aa: CASSSGTSVSYEQYF
CDR3nt: TGTGCCAGCAGTTCCGGGACTAGCGTCTCCTACGAGCAGTACTTC

v_gene: TRBV19
abundance: -
d_gene: -
j_gene: TRBJ2-7
CDR3aa: CASSAWTDNYEQYF
CDR3nt: TGTGCCAGTAGTGCCTGGACAGACAACTACGAGCAGTACTTC

v_gene: TRBV14
abundance: -
d_gene: TRBD1
j_gene: TRBJ2-7
CDR3aa: CASSRTGVSYEQYF
CDR3nt: TGTGCCAGCAGCCGGACAGGGGTGTCCTACGAGCAGTACTTC

v_gene: TRBV5-1
abundance: once
d_gene: -
j_gene: TRBJ2-7
CDR3aa: CASSSPTFTLRYEQYF
CDR3nt: TGCGCCAGCAGCTCCCCTACCTTTACACTAAGATACGAGCAGTACTTC

v_gene: TRBV4-2
abundance: -
d_gene: -
j_gene: TRBJ2-7
CDR3aa: CASSQGGTEDYEQYF
CDR3nt: TGTGCCAGCAGCCAAGGCGGGACAGAGGACTACGAGCAGTACTTC

v_gene: TRBV27
abundance: -
d_gene: -
j_gene: TRBJ2-7
CDR3aa: CASSELRGALSYEQYF
CDR3nt: TGTGCCAGCAGCGAACTACGGGGGGCCCTATCCTACGAGCAGTACTTC

v_gene: TRBV25-1
abundance: -
d_gene: -
j_gene: TRBJ2-7
CDR3aa: CASSAGGDEQYF
CDR3nt: TGTGCCAGCAGTGCCGGCGGAGACGAGCAGTACTTC

v_gene: TRBV11-2
abundance: -
d_gene: -
j_gene: TRBJ1-1
CDR3aa: CASSLVRGKGTEAFF
CDR3nt: TGTGCCAGCAGCTTAGTTAGGGGGAAGGGCACTGAAGCTTTCTTT

v_gene: TRBV6-5
abundance: -
d_gene: TRBD2
j_gene: TRBJ2-7
CDR3aa: CASSYAGRGLAYEQYF
CDR3nt: TGTGCCAGCAGTTACGCGGGTCGGGGACTAGCCTACGAGCAGTACTTC

v_gene: TRBV7-9
abundance: once
d_gene: TRBD2
j_gene: TRBJ2-7
CDR3aa: CASSPSGRSYEQYF
CDR3nt: TGTGCCAGCAGTCCTAGCGGGAGGAGCTACGAGCAGTACTTC

v_gene: TRBV7-9
abundance: -
d_gene: -
j_gene: TRBJ1-2
CDR3aa: CASSLGAFYYGYTF
CDR3nt: TGTGCCAGCAGCTTAGGGGCCTTTTACTATGGCTACACCTTC

v_gene: TRBV7-2
abundance: once
d_gene: TRBD2
j_gene: TRBJ2-7
CDR3aa: CASSLSPYSGSSYEQYF
CDR3nt: TGTGCCAGCAGCTTAAGTCCCTATAGCGGGAGCTCCTACGAGCAGTACTTC

v_gene: TRBV15
abundance: -
d_gene: -
j_gene: TRBJ1-5
CDR3aa: CATSRDHSGVSNQPQHF
CDR3nt: TGTGCCACCAGCAGAGATCATTCGGGGGTTAGCAATCAGCCCCAGCATTTT

v_gene: TRBV4-1
abundance: -
d_gene: -
j_gene: TRBJ2-5
CDR3aa: CASSADWKGLGQETQYF
CDR3nt: TGCGCCAGCAGCGCGGACTGGAAGGGCTTGGGCCAAGAGACCCAGTACTTC

v_gene: TRBV28
abundance: -
d_gene: -
j_gene: TRBJ1-4
CDR3aa: CASSLGLGGGEKLFF
CDR3nt: TGTGCCAGCAGTTTAGGTCTGGGGGGGGGTGAAAAACTGTTTTTT

v_gene: TRBV6-5
abundance: -
d_gene: -
j_gene: TRBJ2-7
CDR3aa: CASSDYRASYEQYF
CDR3nt: TGTGCCAGCAGTGACTACAGGGCCTCCTACGAGCAGTACTTC

v_gene: TRBV19
abundance: -
d_gene: -
j_gene: TRBJ1-1
CDR3aa: CASSGQKHTEAFF
CDR3nt: TGTGCCAGTAGTGGACAGAAACACACTGAAGCTTTCTTT

v_gene: TRBV6-5
abundance: -
d_gene: TRBD1
j_gene: TRBJ2-7
CDR3aa: CASSLNQGATYEQYF
CDR3nt: TGTGCCAGCAGCCTTAATCAGGGGGCGACCTACGAGCAGTACTTC

v_gene: TRBV19
abundance: -
d_gene: TRBD1
j_gene: TRBJ2-3
CDR3aa: CASSTSTGTTDTQYF
CDR3nt: TGTGCCAGTAGTACCTCGACAGGGACCACAGATACGCAGTATTTT

v_gene: TRBV27
abundance: once
d_gene: -
j_gene: TRBJ1-6
CDR3aa: CASSLYESSYNSPLHF
CDR3nt: TGTGCCAGCAGTTTATACGAGAGCTCCTATAATTCACCCCTCCACTTT

v_gene: TRBV5-4
abundance: -
d_gene: TRBD1
j_gene: TRBJ2-7
CDR3aa: CASTSWTGGLDEQYF
CDR3nt: TGTGCCAGCACCTCTTGGACAGGGGGCTTAGACGAGCAGTACTTC

v_gene: TRBV7-9
abundance: -
d_gene: TRBD1
j_gene: TRBJ2-7
CDR3aa: CASSLTGPYEQYF
CDR3nt: TGTGCCAGCAGCTTGACAGGGCCCTACGAGCAGTACTTC

v_gene: TRBV4-2
abundance: -
d_gene: TRBD2
j_gene: TRBJ2-7
CDR3aa: CASSRDLAGPYEQYF
CDR3nt: TGTGCCAGCAGCCGGGACCTAGCGGGGCCTTACGAGCAGTACTTC

v_gene: TRBV5-1
abundance: few
d_gene: TRBD1
j_gene: TRBJ1-6
CDR3aa: CASSLVGQGDSPLHF
CDR3nt: TGCGCCAGCAGCTTGGTGGGACAGGGGGATTCACCCCTCCACTTT

v_gene: TRBV7-9
abundance: -
d_gene: -
j_gene: TRBJ1-5
CDR3aa: CASSHREDQPQHF
CDR3nt: TGTGCCAGCAGCCACAGGGAAGATCAGCCCCAGCATTTT

v_gene: TRBV5-1
abundance: -
d_gene: -
j_gene: TRBJ1-1
CDR3aa: CASSFSGASTEAFF
CDR3nt: TGCGCCAGCAGCTTTTCAGGGGCAAGCACTGAAGCTTTCTTT

v_gene: TRBV10-3
abundance: -
d_gene: -
j_gene: TRBJ2-3
CDR3aa: CAISASTDTQYF
CDR3nt: TGTGCCATCAGTGCAAGCACAGATACGCAGTATTTT

v_gene: TRBV7-8
abundance: -
d_gene: -
j_gene: TRBJ2-3
CDR3aa: CASSTKASLRTDTQYF
CDR3nt: TGTGCCAGCAGCACCAAGGCTAGCCTTCGCACAGATACGCAGTATTTT

v_gene: TRBV7-2
abundance: -
d_gene: TRBD2
j_gene: TRBJ2-3
CDR3aa: CASRTGGGSTDTQYF
CDR3nt: TGTGCCTCCCGAACAGGCGGGGGGAGCACAGATACGCAGTATTTT

v_gene: TRBV10-3
abundance: -
d_gene: -
j_gene: TRBJ1-3
CDR3aa: CAISGDPSSGNTIYF
CDR3nt: TGTGCCATCAGCGGAGATCCGAGCTCTGGAAACACCATATATTTT

v_gene: TRBV27
abundance: -
d_gene: TRBD2
j_gene: TRBJ2-2
CDR3aa: CASSAQRDYVRGDTGELFF
CDR3nt: TGTGCCAGCAGTGCCCAGCGGGATTACGTACGAGGGGACACCGGGGAGCTGTTTTTT

v_gene: TRBV29-1
abundance: -
d_gene: TRBD2
j_gene: TRBJ2-1
CDR3aa: CSVDRASGGVYNEQFF
CDR3nt: TGCAGCGTTGATCGGGCTAGCGGGGGAGTTTACAATGAGCAGTTCTTC

v_gene: TRBV4-1
abundance: -
d_gene: -
j_gene: TRBJ2-7
CDR3aa: CASSQDGADYEQYF
CDR3nt: TGCGCCAGCAGCCAAGATGGGGCAGATTACGAGCAGTACTTC

v_gene: TRBV6-5
abundance: once
d_gene: -
j_gene: TRBJ2-1
CDR3aa: CASSYGRGGEQFF
CDR3nt: TGTGCCAGCAGTTACGGTCGAGGCGGTGAGCAGTTCTTC